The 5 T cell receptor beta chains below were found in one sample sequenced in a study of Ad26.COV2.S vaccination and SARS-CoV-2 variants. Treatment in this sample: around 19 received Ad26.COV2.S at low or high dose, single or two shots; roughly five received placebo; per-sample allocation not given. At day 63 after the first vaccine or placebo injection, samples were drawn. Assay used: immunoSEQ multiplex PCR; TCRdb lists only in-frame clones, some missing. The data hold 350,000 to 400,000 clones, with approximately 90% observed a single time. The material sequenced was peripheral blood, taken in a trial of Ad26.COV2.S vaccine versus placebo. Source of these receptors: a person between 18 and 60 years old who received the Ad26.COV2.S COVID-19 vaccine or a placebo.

The CDR3 DNA reads as TGTGCCAGCAGTGAATATGGGCGGGGGATGATCTACAATGAGCAGTTCTTC. Encoded protein: CASSEYGRGMIYNEQFF. The chain links TRBV2 to TRBJ2-1; TRBD2 agrees at 7 bases. Germline V lookup: CDR1 SNHLY, CDR2 FYNNEI. Trimming cost V 2 bases and J 3 bases; bases outside gene matches: 10. This CDR3 region has 17 residues.

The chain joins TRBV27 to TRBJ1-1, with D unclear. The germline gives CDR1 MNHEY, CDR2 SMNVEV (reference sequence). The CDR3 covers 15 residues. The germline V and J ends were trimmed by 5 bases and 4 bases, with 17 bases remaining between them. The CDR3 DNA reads TGTGCCAGCAGTACTAGGAAAGAGTCCCCCACTGAAGCTTTCTTT. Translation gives CASSTRKESPTEAFF.

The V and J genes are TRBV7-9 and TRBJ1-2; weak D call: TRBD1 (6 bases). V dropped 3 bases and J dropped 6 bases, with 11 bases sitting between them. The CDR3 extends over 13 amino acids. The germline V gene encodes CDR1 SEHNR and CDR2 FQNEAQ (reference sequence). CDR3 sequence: CASSFTGRDGYTF. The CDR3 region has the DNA TGTGCCAGCAGCTTTACAGGGAGGGATGGCTACACCTTC.

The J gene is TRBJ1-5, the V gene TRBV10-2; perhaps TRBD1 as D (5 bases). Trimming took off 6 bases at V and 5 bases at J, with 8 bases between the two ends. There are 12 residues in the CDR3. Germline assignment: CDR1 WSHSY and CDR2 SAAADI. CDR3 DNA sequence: TGCGCCAGCAGAGACAGAGATCAGCCCCAGCATTTT. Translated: CASRDRDQPQHF.

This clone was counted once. In DNA form, the CDR3 reads TGCGCCAGCAGGGCTGGGACCGTTGGGGAAAAACTGTTTTTT. This translates into CASRAGTVGEKLFF. The J gene is TRBJ1-4, the V gene TRBV5-1; possible D gene TRBD1, 5 bases. Germline V gene sequence: CDR1 SGHRS, CDR2 YFSETQ. Trimming cost V 5 bases and J 8 bases, with 16 bases left between them. This CDR3 has 14 amino acids.